The clone carrying this T cell receptor (beta chain) is a singleton in its sample. Its antigen is currently unknown. Assays captured roughly 110,000 TCR templates per sample. Sequencing was performed with immunoSEQ multiplex PCR; in TCRdb, only in-frame clones are kept and a portion is missing. The sample shows about 100,000 clones, 85% to 95% of them seen only once. V was cut by 1 base and J by 4 bases, with 8 bases left in between. CDR3 size: 13 residues. Looked up from germline, CDR1 is SGHAT and CDR2 is FQNNGV. This entry is derived from a study of siplizumab effects on memory and regulatory T cells. Study-wide results and limits: With siplizumab, Treg-derived clones averaged approximately 69% of mappable alloreactive CD4+ clones, versus 25% to 30% in controls. A major contribution to the alloresponse seemed to be made by naive T cells, which seemed more diverse than memory cells.

The chain recombines TRBV11-2 with TRBJ2-7, with TRBD2 as a possible D gene (6 bases). This TCR derives from a human donor in good health. Sequenced: non-Treg CD4+ T cells sorted from blood. CDR3 sequence reads: CASSLVAGYEQYF. CDR3 nucleotide sequence: TGTGCCAGCAGCTTAGTTGCGGGATACGAGCAGTACTTC.